This T cell receptor (beta chain) was obtained from a study of blood T cell repertoires in COVID-19. Germline CDR1 reads SGHRS; CDR2 reads YFSETQ. The V end lost 2 bases, the J end lost 7 bases, and 19 bases lay between the germline ends. The length of the CDR3 is 17 residues. Only in-frame clones appear in the TCRdb table, and some are missing; sequencing was by immunoSEQ multiplex PCR. This sample has 75,000 to 90,000 clones, with around four fifths found just once. The rearrangement joins TRBV5-1 to TRBJ1-6; a weak D match, TRBD1 (6 bases). The sequencing input was peripheral blood. The receptor's source is a man older than 75 with active or convalescent COVID-19. The DNA for the CDR3 is TGCGCCAGCAGCTTAGGGGGGGACCTAGGAGGGAATTCACCCCTCCACTTT. Translating it yields CASSLGGDLGGNSPLHF.